Listed here are 18 T cell receptor beta chains from one sample, sequenced in a study of T cell changes during pregnancy in multiple sclerosis (dated by TCRdb to the late 2010s). The receptor library was made with the immunoSEQ multiplex PCR assay. Entries here come from immuneACCESS through TCRdb and include only in-frame sequences with V and J called. Some clones fail to appear in such tables; in the studies checked, an unresolved V gene covers under half of the shortfall, and the cause of the remainder is unknown. The sample data list about 94,000 clones, and about 93% of these were observed just once. The top ten hold 0.99% of the sample. The source was peripheral blood, collected after pregnancy. These receptors were obtained from a female donor with multiple sclerosis, enrolled in a pregnancy study.

The chain is built from TRBV7-9 and TRBJ2-1; tentatively, D is TRBD1 (5 bases). Germline CDR1 and CDR2: SEHNR and FQNEAQ (reference sequence). V lost 5 bases and J 9 bases, leaving 23 bases between the germline ends. This CDR3 comprises 16 residues. The CDR3 here is CASSPRSLGQGIEQFF. The CDR3 DNA sequence: TGTGCCAGCAGCCCCAGATCTTTGGGGCAGGGAATTGAGCAGTTCTTC.

This clone has only a few counts. The chain couples TRBV6-1 to TRBJ1-4; TRBD1 might be the D (5 bases). Germline V gives CDR1 MNHNS, CDR2 SASEGT. Trimming removed 9 bases from V and 4 bases from J, with 15 bases in between. CDR3 length equals 14 residues. The DNA of the CDR3 is TGTGCCAGTGCCCTGCAGGGTGGTAATGAAAAACTGTTTTTT. Translation gives CASALQGGNEKLFF.

This chain connects TRBV4-1 to TRBJ2-7; TRBD1 matches at 11 bases. J gave up 0 bases and V 1 base, and 14 bases lay outside the gene matches. This CDR3 is built from 20 residues. Germline loops: CDR1 MGHRA, CDR2 YSYEKL. CDR3 sequence reads: CASSQVSRDRGWRSSYEQYF. The CDR3 bases are TGCGCCAGCAGCCAAGTTTCCCGGGACAGGGGGTGGAGAAGCTCCTACGAGCAGTACTTC.

This clone appeared once. The chain is built from TRBV5-5 and TRBJ1-1; D might be TRBD1 (6 bases). Germline V CDR1 and CDR2: SGHKS, YYEKEE (reference sequence). CDR3 size: 15 residues. V shed 0 bases and J shed 3 bases, with 12 bases lying between them. This CDR3 reads CASSLVKTGYTEAFF. The CDR3 DNA sequence: TGTGCCAGCAGCTTGGTTAAGACAGGTTACACTGAAGCTTTCTTT.

The V call is TRBV6-1, the J call TRBJ1-2, with D possibly TRBD1 on 5 matching bases. This CDR3 contains 15 residues. The germline V gene encodes CDR1 MNHNS and CDR2 SASEGT. The ends were cut back, 7 bases at V and 3 bases at J, with 18 bases in the middle. As DNA, the CDR3 is TGTGCCAGCACCTCACGGTGGGGCTTCGACTATGGCTACACCTTC. Translated: CASTSRWGFDYGYTF.

The chain links TRBV6-1 to TRBJ1-2; D unresolved. The CDR3 consists of 16 residues. V dropped 1 base and J dropped 5 bases, with 17 bases sitting between them. Germline V gene data show CDR1 as MNHNS and CDR2 as SASEGT. The CDR3 is CASSEVAGKSPYGYTF. Written as DNA, the CDR3 is TGTGCCAGCAGTGAAGTGGCGGGAAAATCTCCATATGGCTACACCTTC.

This clone was counted once. The genes are TRBV18 and TRBJ1-1; the D gene is possibly TRBD1 (6 bases). With 3 bases removed from V and 0 bases from J, the gap between germline ends came to 14 bases. The germline gives CDR1 KGHSH, CDR2 LQKENI. The length of the CDR3 is 16 residues. Written as DNA, the CDR3 is TGTGCCAGCTCACCCCGGATAGACAGGATGAACACTGAAGCTTTCTTT. This encodes CASSPRIDRMNTEAFF.

The chain recombines TRBV5-5 with TRBJ2-1; tentative D call: TRBD1 (6 bases). This CDR3 has 12 residues. The germline gives CDR1 SGHKS, CDR2 YYEKEE (reference sequence). V was cut by 3 bases and J by 10 bases, with 11 bases left in between. The CDR3 nucleotides read TGTGCCAGCAGCTATACAGGGTCGGAGCAGTTCTTC. It translates to CASSYTGSEQFF.

The rearrangement links TRBV2 to TRBJ2-6; unclear D gene. The germline gives CDR1 SNHLY, CDR2 FYNNEI. The V and J ends lost 6 bases and 0 bases respectively, with 6 bases between them. CDR3 length: 14 residues. CDR3 in DNA: TGTGCCAGCAGATTTAGCTCTGGGGCCAACGTCCTGACTTTC. Translated, it gives CASRFSSGANVLTF.

The chain carries TRBV2 and TRBJ2-3; tentative D call: TRBD1 (6 bases). Germline CDR1 and CDR2: SNHLY and FYNNEI. The CDR3 consists of 16 residues. V gave up 8 bases and J gave up 1 base, with 19 bases separating them. Written as DNA, the CDR3 is TGTGCCAGCTCGGACGCACAGGGAAGAGGCACAGATACGCAGTATTTT. As protein: CASSDAQGRGTDTQYF.

The CDR3 region has the DNA TGTGCCAGCAGCTTACTAGCGGGAGGACATGAGCAGTTCTTC. Amino acid sequence: CASSLLAGGHEQFF. This rearrangement joins TRBV11-2 to TRBJ2-1, with TRBD2 matching 11 bases. Trimming took 2 bases from V and 8 from J; bases not matched to a gene: 2. This CDR3 spans 14 amino acids. The germline V gene encodes CDR1 SGHAT and CDR2 FQNNGV.

The CDR3 protein is CASSMTGDEQFF. DNA of the CDR3: TGTGCCAGTAGTATGACAGGGGATGAGCAGTTCTTC. The genes are TRBV19 and TRBJ2-1; TRBD1 aligns across 8 bases. Germline trimming cut 3 bases from V and 8 bases from J; bases unmatched to any gene: 0. Germline V gene data show CDR1 as LNHDA and CDR2 as SQIVND (reference sequence). The CDR3 sequence is 12 residues long.

The chain links TRBV7-3 to TRBJ2-1; TRBD1 agrees at 7 bases. The CDR3 has 17 residues. CDR1 is SGHTA, CDR2 FQGTGA, per germline. J was trimmed by 0 bases and V by 5 bases; bases with no gene match: 10. The CDR3 region is CASSHPSGGSSYNEQFF. Here the CDR3 DNA reads TGTGCCAGCAGCCACCCCTCAGGGGGTTCCTCCTACAATGAGCAGTTCTTC.

The chain combines TRBV30 with TRBJ2-7, with TRBD1 matching over 10 bases. The CDR3 extends over 13 amino acids. The germline V gene encodes CDR1 GTSNPN and CDR2 SVGIG (reference sequence). Germline trimming cut 7 bases from V and 4 bases from J; bases unmatched to any gene: 7. CDR3 residues: CAFDRGLDYEQYF. The CDR3 coding sequence is TGTGCCTTTGACAGGGGGCTTGATTACGAGCAGTACTTC.

This clone was picked up one time. The chain uses TRBV28 and TRBJ1-1, with D unclear. CDR3 length equals 16 residues. Deletions cut 6 bases from V and 0 bases from J, with 17 bases between. From germline, CDR1 is MDHEN and CDR2 SYDVKM. CDR3 bases: TGTGCCAGCAGCTATATCTCCCCCTCTTTGAACACTGAAGCTTTCTTT. It codes for CASSYISPSLNTEAFF.

The chain couples TRBV30 to TRBJ1-1; D is uncertain. Germline V gene data show CDR1 as GTSNPN and CDR2 as SVGIG (reference sequence). The CDR3 sequence is 12 residues long. Trimming took 0 bases from V and 13 from J, leaving 15 bases between them. The CDR3: CAWSVPAGIFFF. Written as DNA, the CDR3 is TGTGCCTGGAGTGTACCCGCAGGTATCTTTTTCTTT.

The chain has TRBV7-3 and TRBJ2-5; tentative D call: TRBD2 (6 bases). The V end lost 6 bases, the J end lost 4 bases, and 15 bases lay between the germline ends. The germline CDR1 and CDR2 sequences are SGHTA and FQGTGA. The CDR3 has 14 residues. CDR3 loop: CASRASGGRETQYF. The CDR3 DNA sequence: TGTGCCAGCAGAGCGAGCGGAGGGAGAGAGACCCAGTACTTC.

The gene calls are TRBV28 and TRBJ2-7, with D maybe TRBD1 (6 bases). The CDR3 totals 15 residues. Trimming cost V 6 bases and J 2 bases, with 17 bases left between them. CDR1 and CDR2 (germline): MDHEN, SYDVKM. The CDR3 DNA reads as TGTGCCAGCAGCATCGACAGGACAGCCGCCTACGAGCAGTACTTC. This codes for CASSIDRTAAYEQYF.